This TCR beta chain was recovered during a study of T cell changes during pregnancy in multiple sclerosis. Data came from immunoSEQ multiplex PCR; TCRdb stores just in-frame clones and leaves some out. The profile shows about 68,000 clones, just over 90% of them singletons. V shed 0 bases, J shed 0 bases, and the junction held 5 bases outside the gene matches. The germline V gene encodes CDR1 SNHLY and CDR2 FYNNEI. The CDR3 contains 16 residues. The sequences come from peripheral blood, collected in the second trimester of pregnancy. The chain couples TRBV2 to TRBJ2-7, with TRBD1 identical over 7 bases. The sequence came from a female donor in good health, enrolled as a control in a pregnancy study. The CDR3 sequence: CASSEAPTGPSYEQYF. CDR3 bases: TGTGCCAGCAGTGAAGCGCCGACAGGGCCCTCCTACGAGCAGTACTTC. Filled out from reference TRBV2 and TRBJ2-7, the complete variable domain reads EPEVTQTPSHQVTQMGQEVILRCVPISNHLYFYWYRQILGQKVEFLVSFYNNEISEKSEIFDDQFSVERPDGSNFTLKIRSTKLEDSAMYFCASSEAPTGPSYEQYFGPGTRLTVT.